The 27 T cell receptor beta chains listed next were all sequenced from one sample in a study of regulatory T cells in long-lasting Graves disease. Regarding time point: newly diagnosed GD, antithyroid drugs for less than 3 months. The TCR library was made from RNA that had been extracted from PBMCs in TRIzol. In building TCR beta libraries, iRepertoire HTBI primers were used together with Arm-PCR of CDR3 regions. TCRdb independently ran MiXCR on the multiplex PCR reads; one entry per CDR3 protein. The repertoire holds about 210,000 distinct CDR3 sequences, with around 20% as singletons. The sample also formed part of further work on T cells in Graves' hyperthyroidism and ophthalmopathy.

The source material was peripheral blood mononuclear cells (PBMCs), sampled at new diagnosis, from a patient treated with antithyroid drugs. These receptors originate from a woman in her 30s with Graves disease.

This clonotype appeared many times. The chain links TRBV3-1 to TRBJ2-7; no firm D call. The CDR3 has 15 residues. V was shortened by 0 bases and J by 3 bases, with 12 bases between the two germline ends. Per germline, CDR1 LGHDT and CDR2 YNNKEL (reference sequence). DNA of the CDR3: TGTGCCAGCAGCCAAGAATTTGGTAAAATCTACGAGCAGTACTTC. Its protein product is CASSQEFGKIYEQYF.

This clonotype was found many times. The CDR3 nucleotides read TGTGCCAGCAGCTTAACTGGCACCGGGGAGCTGTTTTTT. As protein: CASSLTGTGELFF. The rearrangement uses TRBV7-9 and TRBJ2-2; D is unclear. V was shortened by 2 bases and J by 4 bases, with 5 bases between the two germline ends. Germline V lookup: CDR1 SEHNR, CDR2 FQNEAQ (reference sequence). The CDR3 is 13 amino acids.

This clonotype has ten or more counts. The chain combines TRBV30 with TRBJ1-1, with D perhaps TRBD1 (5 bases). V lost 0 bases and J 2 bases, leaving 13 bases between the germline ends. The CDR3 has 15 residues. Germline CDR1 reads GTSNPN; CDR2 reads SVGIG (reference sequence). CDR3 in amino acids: CAWSVPHGTNTEAFF. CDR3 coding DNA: TGTGCCTGGAGTGTACCCCATGGGACCAACACTGAAGCTTTCTTT.

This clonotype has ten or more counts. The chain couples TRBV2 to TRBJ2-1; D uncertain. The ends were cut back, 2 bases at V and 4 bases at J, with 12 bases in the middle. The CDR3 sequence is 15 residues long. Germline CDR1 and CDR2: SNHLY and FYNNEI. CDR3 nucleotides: TGTGCCAGCAGTGAATGGGTGGCCCGTTACAATGAGCAGTTCTTC. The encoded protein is CASSEWVARYNEQFF.

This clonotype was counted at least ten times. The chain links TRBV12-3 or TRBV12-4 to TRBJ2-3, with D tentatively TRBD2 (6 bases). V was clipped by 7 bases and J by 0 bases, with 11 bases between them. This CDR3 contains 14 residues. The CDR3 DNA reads TGTGCCAGCACCTGGGGACTTAGCACAGATACGCAGTATTTT. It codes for CASTWGLSTDTQYF.

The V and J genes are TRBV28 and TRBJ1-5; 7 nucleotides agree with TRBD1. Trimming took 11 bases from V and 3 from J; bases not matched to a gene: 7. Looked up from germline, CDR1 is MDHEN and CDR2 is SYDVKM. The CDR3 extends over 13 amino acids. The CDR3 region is CAAGGQINQPQHF. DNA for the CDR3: TGTGCCGCAGGGGGGCAGATCAATCAGCCCCAGCATTTT.

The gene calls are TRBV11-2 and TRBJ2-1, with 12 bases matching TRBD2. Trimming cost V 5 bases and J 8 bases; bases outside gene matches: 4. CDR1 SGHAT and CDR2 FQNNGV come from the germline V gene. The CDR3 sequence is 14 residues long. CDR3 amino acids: CASSPTSGRYEQFF. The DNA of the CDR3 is TGTGCCAGCAGCCCGACTAGCGGGAGATATGAGCAGTTCTTC.

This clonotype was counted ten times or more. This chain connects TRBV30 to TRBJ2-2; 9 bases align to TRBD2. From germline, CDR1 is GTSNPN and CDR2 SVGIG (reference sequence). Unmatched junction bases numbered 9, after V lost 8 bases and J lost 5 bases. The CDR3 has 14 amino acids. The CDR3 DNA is TGTGCCCGCGCCGGGACTAGCACTACCGGGGAGCTGTTTTTT. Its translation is CARAGTSTTGELFF.

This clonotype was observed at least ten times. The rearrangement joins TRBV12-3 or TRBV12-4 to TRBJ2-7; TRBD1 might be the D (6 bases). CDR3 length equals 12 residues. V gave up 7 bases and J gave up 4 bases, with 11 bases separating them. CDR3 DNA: TGTGCCAGCACTCGGGACAAGTACGAGCAGTACTTC. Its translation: CASTRDKYEQYF.

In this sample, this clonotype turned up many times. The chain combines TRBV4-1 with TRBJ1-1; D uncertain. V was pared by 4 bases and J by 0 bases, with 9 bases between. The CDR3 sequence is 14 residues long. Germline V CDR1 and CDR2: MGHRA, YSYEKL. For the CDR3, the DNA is TGCGCCAGCAGCCCTAGCCCGTTGAACACTGAAGCTTTCTTT. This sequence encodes CASSPSPLNTEAFF.

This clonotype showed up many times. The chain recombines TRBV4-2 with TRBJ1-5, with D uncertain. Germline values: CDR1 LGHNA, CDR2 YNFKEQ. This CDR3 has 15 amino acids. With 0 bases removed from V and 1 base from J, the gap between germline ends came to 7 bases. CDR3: CASSQESLSNQPQHF. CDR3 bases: TGTGCCAGCAGCCAAGAGTCCCTAAGCAATCAGCCCCAGCATTTT.

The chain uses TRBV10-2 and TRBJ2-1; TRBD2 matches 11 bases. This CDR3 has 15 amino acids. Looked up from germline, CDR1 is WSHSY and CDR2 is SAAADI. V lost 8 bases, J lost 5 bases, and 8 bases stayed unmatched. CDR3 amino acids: CASESLAGDHNEQFF. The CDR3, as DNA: TGCGCCAGCGAGTCACTAGCGGGGGACCACAATGAGCAGTTCTTC.

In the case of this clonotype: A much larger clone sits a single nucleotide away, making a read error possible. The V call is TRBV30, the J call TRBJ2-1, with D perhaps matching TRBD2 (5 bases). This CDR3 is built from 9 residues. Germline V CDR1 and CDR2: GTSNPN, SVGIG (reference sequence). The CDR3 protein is CVWSFGLAF. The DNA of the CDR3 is TGTGTCTGGAGTTTTGGTCTAGCCTTC.

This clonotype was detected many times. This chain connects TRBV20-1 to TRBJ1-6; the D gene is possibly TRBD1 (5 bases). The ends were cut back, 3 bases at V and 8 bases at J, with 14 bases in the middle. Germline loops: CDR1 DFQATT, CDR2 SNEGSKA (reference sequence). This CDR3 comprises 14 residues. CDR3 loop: CSARIRGRDSPLHF. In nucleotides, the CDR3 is TGCAGTGCTAGGATCCGGGGGAGGGATTCACCCCTCCACTTT.

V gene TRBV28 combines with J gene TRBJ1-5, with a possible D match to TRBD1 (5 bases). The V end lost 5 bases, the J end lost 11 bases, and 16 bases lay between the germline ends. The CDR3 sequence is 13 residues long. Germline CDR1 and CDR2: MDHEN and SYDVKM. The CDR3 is CASSTGRWETQHF. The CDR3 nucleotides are TGTGCCAGCAGTACAGGACGCTGGGAGACCCAGCATTTT.

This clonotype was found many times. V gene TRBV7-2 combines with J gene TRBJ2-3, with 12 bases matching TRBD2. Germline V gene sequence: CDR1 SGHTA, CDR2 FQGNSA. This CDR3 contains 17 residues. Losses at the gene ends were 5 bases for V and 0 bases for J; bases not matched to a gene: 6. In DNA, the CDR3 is TGTGCCAGCAGCCCGTGGACTAGCGGGATCAGCACAGATACGCAGTATTTT. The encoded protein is CASSPWTSGISTDTQYF.

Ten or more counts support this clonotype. In DNA, the CDR3 is TGTGCCAGCACCCGAGGGGGGGCGGACACCATATATTTT. This translates into CASTRGGADTIYF. V usage is TRBV5-6 and J usage is TRBJ1-3, with D tentatively TRBD1 (6 bases). CDR1 and CDR2 (germline): SGHDT, YYEEEE. The ends were cut back, 6 bases at V and 8 bases at J, with 15 bases in the middle. This CDR3 region has 13 residues.

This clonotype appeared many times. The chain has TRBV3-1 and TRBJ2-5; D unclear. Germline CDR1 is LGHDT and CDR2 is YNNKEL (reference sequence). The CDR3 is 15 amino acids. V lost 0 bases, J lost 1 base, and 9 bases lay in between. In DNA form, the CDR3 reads TGTGCCAGCAGCCAAGATGGGCTCCGCCAAGAGACCCAGTACTTC. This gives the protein CASSQDGLRQETQYF.

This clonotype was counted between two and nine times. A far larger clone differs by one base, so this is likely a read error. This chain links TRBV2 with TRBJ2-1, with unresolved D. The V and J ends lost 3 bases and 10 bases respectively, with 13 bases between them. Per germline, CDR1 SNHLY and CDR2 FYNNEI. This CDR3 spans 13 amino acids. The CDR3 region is CASSDQVSYEQFF. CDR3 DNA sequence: TGTGCCAGCAGTGATCAGGTCTCCTACGAGCAGTTCTTC.

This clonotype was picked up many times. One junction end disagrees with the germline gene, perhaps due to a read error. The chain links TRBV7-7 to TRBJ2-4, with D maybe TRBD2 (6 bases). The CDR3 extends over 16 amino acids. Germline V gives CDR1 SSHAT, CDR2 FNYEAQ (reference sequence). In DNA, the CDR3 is TGTGCTAGCAGCTTAGGAGGGAGAGCTCATAAAAACATTCAGTACTTC. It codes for CASSLGGRAHKNIQYF.

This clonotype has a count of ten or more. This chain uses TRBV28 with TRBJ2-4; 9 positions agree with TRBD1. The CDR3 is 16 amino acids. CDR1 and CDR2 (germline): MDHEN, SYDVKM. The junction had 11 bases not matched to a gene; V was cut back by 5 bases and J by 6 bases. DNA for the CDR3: TGTGCCAGCAGTACACGAGGGACAGGGAAGACAAACATTCAGTACTTC. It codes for CASSTRGTGKTNIQYF.

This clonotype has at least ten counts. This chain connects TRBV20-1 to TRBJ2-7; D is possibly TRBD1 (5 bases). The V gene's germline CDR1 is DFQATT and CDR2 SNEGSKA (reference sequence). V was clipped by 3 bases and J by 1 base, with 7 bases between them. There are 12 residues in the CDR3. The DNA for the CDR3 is TGCAGTGCTAGGCAGGGATCCTACGAGCAGTACTTC. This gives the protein CSARQGSYEQYF.

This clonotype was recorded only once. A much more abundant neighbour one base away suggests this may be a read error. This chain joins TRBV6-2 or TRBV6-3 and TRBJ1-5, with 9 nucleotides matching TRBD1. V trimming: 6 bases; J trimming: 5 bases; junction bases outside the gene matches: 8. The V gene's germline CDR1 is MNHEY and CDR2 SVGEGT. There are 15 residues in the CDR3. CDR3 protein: CASSIWDRADQPQHF. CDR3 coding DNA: TGTGCCAGCAGCATTTGGGACAGGGCGGATCAGCCCCAGCATTTT.

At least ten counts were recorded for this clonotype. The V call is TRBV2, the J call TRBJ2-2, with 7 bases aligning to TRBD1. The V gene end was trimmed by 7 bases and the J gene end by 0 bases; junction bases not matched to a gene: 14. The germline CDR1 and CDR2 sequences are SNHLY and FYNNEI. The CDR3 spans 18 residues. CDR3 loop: CASTLHRGRSSNTGELFF. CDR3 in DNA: TGTGCCAGCACCCTTCACAGGGGAAGATCGTCGAACACCGGGGAGCTGTTTTTT.

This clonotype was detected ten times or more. CDR3 in DNA: TGCAGCGTTGAGGACAGGGGGAACACTGAAGCTTTCTTT. As protein: CSVEDRGNTEAFF. J is TRBJ1-1 and V is TRBV29-1; TRBD1 aligns across 9 bases. CDR3 size: 13 residues. The germline gives CDR1 SQVTM, CDR2 ANQGSEA. V was pared by 3 bases and J by 1 base, with 0 bases of the junction left unmatched.

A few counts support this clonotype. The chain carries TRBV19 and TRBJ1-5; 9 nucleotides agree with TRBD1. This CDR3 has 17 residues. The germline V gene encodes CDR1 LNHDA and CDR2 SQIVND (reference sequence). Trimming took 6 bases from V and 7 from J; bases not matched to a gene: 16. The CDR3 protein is CASRPPGQGWGGQPQHF. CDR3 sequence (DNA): TGTGCCAGTAGGCCCCCGGGACAGGGATGGGGAGGACAGCCCCAGCATTTT.

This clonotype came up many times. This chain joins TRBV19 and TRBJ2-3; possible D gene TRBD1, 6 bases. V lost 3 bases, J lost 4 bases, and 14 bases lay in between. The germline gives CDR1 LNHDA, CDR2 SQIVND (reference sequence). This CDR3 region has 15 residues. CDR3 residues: CASSISGGFADTQYF. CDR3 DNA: TGTGCCAGTAGTATTAGTGGGGGCTTTGCAGATACGCAGTATTTT.